A single TCR beta chain is shown here with its context. The data were obtained in a study of blood T cell repertoires in COVID-19. Measured with immunoSEQ multiplex PCR; TCRdb has only the in-frame clones, and not every one. The table includes over 250,000 clones, about nine tenths detected once. Each participant's cohort was designated according to participant-reported clinical history. V lost 2 bases and J 5 bases, leaving 8 bases between the germline ends. Germline V gene data show CDR1 as SGHRS and CDR2 as YFSETQ. The CDR3 runs 13 residues. Sequencing was done on a sample of PBMCs or T cells enriched from blood (not recorded which). This chain links TRBV5-1 with TRBJ2-1; D is unclear. This receptor was identified in a woman aged 25-40 years who had recovered from COVID-19. The CDR3 is CASSLNPDNEQFF. As DNA, the CDR3 is TGCGCCAGCAGCTTAAATCCAGACAATGAGCAGTTCTTC.